This T cell receptor beta chain came from a study of blood T cell repertoires in COVID-19. Study-wide context: Whether acute or convalescent, the COVID-19 samples came from the United States, Italy and Spain.

Assignments of participants to cohorts depended upon their own reported clinical history. In the original analysis: From reference gene primer amplification, estimates of nucleated cell counts were derived. Some clones are missing from TCRdb's copy, which holds only in-frame ones; the method was immunoSEQ multiplex PCR. The V and J calls and clone size come from that table; D and trimming were worked out from the DNA. The sample has 200,000 to 250,000 clones, about 85% seen once; the top ten hold more than 5%. The material sequenced was PBMCs or T cells enriched from blood (not recorded which). The receptor was derived from a woman aged 25 to 39 with acute COVID-19.

This CDR3 reads CATISGSGAKFF. The CDR3, as DNA: TGTGCCACCATCTCAGGGAGCGGGGCAAAGTTCTTC. This chain uses TRBV24-1 with TRBJ2-1; 7 positions match TRBD2. The CDR3 spans 12 residues. The junction had 11 bases not matched to a gene; V was cut back by 8 bases and J by 14 bases. Germline-derived CDR1 and CDR2 are KGHDR and SFDVKD.